What follows are 5 T cell receptor beta chains derived from one specimen sequenced in a study of T cell responses to AZD1222 COVID-19 vaccine. Here immunoSEQ multiplex PCR was the method, and the copy in TCRdb shows in-frame clones only, minus some. The sample lists approximately 75,000 clones; roughly 87% were seen once. The sample was peripheral blood, taken 28 days after the second AZD1222 dose. These receptors were collected from an adult who received the AZD1222 COVID-19 vaccine.

The genes are TRBV10-3 and TRBJ2-7; the D is unclear. This CDR3 has 13 residues. V lost 4 bases and J 0 bases, leaving 7 bases between the germline ends. Looked up from germline, CDR1 is ENHRY and CDR2 is SYGVKD. This CDR3 reads CAISAESSYEQYF. CDR3 bases: TGTGCCATCAGTGCGGAGAGCTCCTACGAGCAGTACTTC.

The chain recombines TRBV5-5 with TRBJ1-1, with TRBD1 matching over 9 bases. CDR3 length: 15 residues. Unmatched junction bases numbered 8, after V lost 3 bases and J lost 5 bases. Germline loops: CDR1 SGHKS, CDR2 YYEKEE (reference sequence). The CDR3 loop reads CASSSRPDRGTEAFF. The DNA for the CDR3 is TGTGCCAGCAGCTCACGACCGGACAGGGGTACTGAAGCTTTCTTT.

The table lists this clone with a count of one. This sequence joins TRBV7-8 and TRBJ1-4; tentatively, D is TRBD1 (5 bases). The germline V gene has CDR1 SGHVS and CDR2 FQNEAQ. The V end was cut by 4 bases, the J end by 3 bases, with 9 bases between. This CDR3 is built from 14 residues. In DNA, the CDR3 is TGTGCCAGCAGCTCGGACATTGCTAATGAAAAACTGTTTTTT. Encoded protein: CASSSDIANEKLFF.

The chain uses TRBV7-9 and TRBJ1-1; unclear D gene. CDR1 SEHNR and CDR2 FQNEAQ come from the germline V gene (reference sequence). This CDR3 has 15 residues. V was shortened by 1 base and J by 0 bases, with 9 bases between the two germline ends. The CDR3 nucleotides are TGTGCCAGCAGCTTAGGACGTCTCATGAACACTGAAGCTTTCTTT. Its protein is CASSLGRLMNTEAFF. Variable domain in full (rest from reference TRBV7-9 and TRBJ1-1): DTGVSQNPRHKITKRGQNVTFRCDPISEHNRLYWYRQTLGQGPEFLTYFQNEAQLEKSRLLSDRFSAERPKGSFSTLEIQRTEQGDSAMYLCASSLGRLMNTEAFFGQGTRLTVV.

This clone was observed a few times. This chain uses TRBV4-1 with TRBJ2-3, with unresolved D. Trimming removed 3 bases at V and 1 base at J, with 5 bases between. Germline V lookup: CDR1 MGHRA, CDR2 YSYEKL. CDR3 length equals 13 residues. CDR3 nucleotides: TGCGCCAGCAGCCACCCCCGCACAGATACGCAGTATTTT. Translation: CASSHPRTDTQYF.